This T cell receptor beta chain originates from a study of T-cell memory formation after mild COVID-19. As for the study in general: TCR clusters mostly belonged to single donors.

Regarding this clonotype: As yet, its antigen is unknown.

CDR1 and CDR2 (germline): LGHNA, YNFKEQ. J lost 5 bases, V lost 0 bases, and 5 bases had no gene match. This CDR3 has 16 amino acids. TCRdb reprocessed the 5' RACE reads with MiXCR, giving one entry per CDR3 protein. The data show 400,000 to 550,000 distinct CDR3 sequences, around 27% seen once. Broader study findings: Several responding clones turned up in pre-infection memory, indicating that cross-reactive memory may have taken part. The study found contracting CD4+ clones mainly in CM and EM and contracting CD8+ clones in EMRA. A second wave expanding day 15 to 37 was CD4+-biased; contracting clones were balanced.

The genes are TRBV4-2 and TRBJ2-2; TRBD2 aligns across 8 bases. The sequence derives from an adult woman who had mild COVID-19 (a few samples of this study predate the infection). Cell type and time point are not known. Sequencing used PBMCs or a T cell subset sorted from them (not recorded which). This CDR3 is CASSQDKGLVTGELFF. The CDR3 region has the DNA TGTGCCAGCAGCCAAGATAAGGGACTAGTAACCGGGGAGCTGTTTTTT.